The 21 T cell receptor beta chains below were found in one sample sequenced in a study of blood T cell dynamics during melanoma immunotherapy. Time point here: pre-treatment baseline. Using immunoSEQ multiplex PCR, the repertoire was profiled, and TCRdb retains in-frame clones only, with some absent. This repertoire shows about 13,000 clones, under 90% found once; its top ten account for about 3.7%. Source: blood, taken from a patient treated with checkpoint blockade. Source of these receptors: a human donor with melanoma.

In DNA form, the CDR3 reads TGTGCCAGCAGTGTCAAAAGCTATGGCTACACCTTC. Its protein is CASSVKSYGYTF. The chain is built from TRBV28 and TRBJ1-2, with unresolved D. Per the germline V gene, CDR1 is MDHEN and CDR2 is SYDVKM. The CDR3 consists of 12 residues. The V and J ends lost 5 bases and 4 bases respectively, with 8 bases between them.

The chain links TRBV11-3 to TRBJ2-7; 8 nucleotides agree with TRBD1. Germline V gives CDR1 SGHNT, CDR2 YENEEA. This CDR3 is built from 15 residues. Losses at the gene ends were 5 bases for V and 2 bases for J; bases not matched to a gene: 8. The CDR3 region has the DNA TGTGCCAGCAGCCCGCAGGGACAGGCAGCCTACGAGCAGTACTTC. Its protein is CASSPQGQAAYEQYF. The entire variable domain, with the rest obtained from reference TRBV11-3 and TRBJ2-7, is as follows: EAGVVQSPRYKIIEKKQPVAFWCNPISGHNTLYWYLQNLGQGPELLIRYENEEAVDDSQLPKDRFSAERLKGVDSTLKIQPAELGDSAVYLCASSPQGQAAYEQYFGPGTRLTVT.

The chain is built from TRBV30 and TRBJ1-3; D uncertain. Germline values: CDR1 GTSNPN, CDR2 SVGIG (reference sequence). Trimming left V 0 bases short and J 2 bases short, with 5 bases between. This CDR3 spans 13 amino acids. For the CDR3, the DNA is TGTGCCTGGAGTGTCAGCGCTGGAAACACCATATATTTT. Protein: CAWSVSAGNTIYF.

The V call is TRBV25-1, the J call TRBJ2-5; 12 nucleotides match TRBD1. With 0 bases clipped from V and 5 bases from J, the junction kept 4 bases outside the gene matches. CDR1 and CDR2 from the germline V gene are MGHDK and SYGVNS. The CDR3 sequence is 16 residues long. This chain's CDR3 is CASSEYGTGGSETQYF. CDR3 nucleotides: TGTGCCAGCAGTGAATACGGGACAGGGGGCAGCGAGACCCAGTACTTC.

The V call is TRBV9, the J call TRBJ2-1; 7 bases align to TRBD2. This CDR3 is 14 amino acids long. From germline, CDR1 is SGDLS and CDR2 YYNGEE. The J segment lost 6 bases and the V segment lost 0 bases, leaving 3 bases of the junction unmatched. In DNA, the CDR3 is TGTGCCAGCAGCGTAGCGGGAGGTCGCAATGAGCAGTTCTTC. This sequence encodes CASSVAGGRNEQFF.

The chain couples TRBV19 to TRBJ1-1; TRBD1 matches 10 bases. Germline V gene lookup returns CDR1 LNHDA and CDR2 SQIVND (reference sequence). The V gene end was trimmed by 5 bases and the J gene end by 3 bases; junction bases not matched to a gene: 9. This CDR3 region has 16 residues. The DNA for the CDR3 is TGTGCCAGTAGTTCGCGACAGGGGGCTACGGACACTGAAGCTTTCTTT. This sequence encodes CASSSRQGATDTEAFF.

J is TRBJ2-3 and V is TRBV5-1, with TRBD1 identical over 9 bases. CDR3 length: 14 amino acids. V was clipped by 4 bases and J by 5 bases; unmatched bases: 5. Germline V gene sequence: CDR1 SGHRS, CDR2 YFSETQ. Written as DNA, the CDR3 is TGCGCCAGCAGCATCGGACAGGGGAAAGATACGCAGTATTTT. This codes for CASSIGQGKDTQYF.

CDR3 coding DNA: TGTGCTAGTGGTTTGTTCCGCAGGACAGAAGGTCAGCCCCAGCATTTT. Translated, it gives CASGLFRRTEGQPQHF. The chain employs TRBV12-5 and TRBJ1-5; TRBD1 might be the D (6 bases). The V end lost 2 bases, the J end lost 6 bases, and 17 bases lay between the germline ends. Germline assignment: CDR1 LGHNT and CDR2 FRNRAP. The CDR3 sequence is 16 residues long.

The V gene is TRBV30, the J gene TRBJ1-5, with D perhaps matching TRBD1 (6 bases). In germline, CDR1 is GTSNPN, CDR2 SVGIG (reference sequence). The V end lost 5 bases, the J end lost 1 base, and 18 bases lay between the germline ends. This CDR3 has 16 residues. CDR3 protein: CAWGGQGRKSNQPQHF. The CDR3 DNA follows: TGTGCCTGGGGGGGGCAGGGGAGAAAGAGCAATCAGCCCCAGCATTTT.

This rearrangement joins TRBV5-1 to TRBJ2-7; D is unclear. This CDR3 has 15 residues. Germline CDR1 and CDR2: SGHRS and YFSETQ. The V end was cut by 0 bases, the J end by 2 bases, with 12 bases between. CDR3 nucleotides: TGCGCCAGCAGCTTGGACTCAGTTGGCACCTACGAGCAGTACTTC. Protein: CASSLDSVGTYEQYF.

CDR3 region: CASSPRQGSYSPLHF. The CDR3 DNA sequence: TGTGCCAGCAGCCCCCGACAGGGATCGTACTCACCCCTCCACTTT. The gene calls are TRBV27 and TRBJ1-6; 7 bases match TRBD1. The CDR3 extends over 15 amino acids. Germline V gene lookup returns CDR1 MNHEY and CDR2 SMNVEV (reference sequence). Germline trimming cut 6 bases from V and 10 bases from J; bases unmatched to any gene: 12.

CDR3 DNA sequence: TGTGCCAGCAGCTTCGGGTCGAGCTCTGGAAACACCATATATTTT. Translating gives CASSFGSSSGNTIYF. V gene TRBV7-2 combines with J gene TRBJ1-3; D uncertain. This CDR3 region has 15 residues. The V gene's germline CDR1 is SGHTA and CDR2 FQGNSA. The V end lost 3 bases, the J end lost 0 bases, and 9 bases lay between the germline ends.

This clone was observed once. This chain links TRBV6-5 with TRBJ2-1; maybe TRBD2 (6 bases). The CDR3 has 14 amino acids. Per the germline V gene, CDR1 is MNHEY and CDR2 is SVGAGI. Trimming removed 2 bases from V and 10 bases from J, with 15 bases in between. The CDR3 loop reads CASSYPAGGREQFF. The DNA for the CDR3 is TGTGCCAGCAGTTACCCAGCGGGCGGCCGGGAGCAGTTCTTC.

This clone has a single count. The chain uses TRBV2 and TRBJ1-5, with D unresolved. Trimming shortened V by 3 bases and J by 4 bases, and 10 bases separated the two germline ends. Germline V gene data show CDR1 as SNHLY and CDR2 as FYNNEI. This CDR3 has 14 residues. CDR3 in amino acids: CASSERRANQPQHF. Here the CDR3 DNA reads TGTGCCAGCAGTGAGCGGCGGGCAAATCAGCCCCAGCATTTT.

CDR3 region: CASSRGTGQETQYF. The CDR3 coding sequence is TGTGCCAGCAGCCGCGGGACAGGCCAAGAGACCCAGTACTTC. The rearrangement uses TRBV7-9 and TRBJ2-5; 8 bases fit TRBD1. The CDR3 runs 14 residues. Looked up from germline, CDR1 is SEHNR and CDR2 is FQNEAQ (reference sequence). V gave up 5 bases and J gave up 1 base; unmatched junction bases: 3.

CDR3 nucleotides: TGTGCCAGCACAGGGGGCTCTAGCTATGGCTACACCTTC. Protein: CASTGGSSYGYTF. This rearrangement joins TRBV28 to TRBJ1-2; the match to TRBD1 covers 8 bases. The germline V gene encodes CDR1 MDHEN and CDR2 SYDVKM. V dropped 7 bases and J dropped 4; count of bases not matched to a gene: 5. The length of the CDR3 is 13 residues.

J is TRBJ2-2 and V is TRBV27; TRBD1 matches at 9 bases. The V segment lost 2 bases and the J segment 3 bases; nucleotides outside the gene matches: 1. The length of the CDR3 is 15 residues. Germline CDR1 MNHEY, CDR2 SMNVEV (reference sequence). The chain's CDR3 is CASSLRTGDTGELFF. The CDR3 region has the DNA TGTGCCAGCAGTTTAAGGACAGGGGACACCGGGGAGCTGTTTTTT.

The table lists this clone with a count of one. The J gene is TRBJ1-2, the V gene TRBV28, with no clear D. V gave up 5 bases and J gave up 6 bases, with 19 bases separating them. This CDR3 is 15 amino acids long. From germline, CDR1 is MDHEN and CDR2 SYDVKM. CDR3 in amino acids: CASSHNTGYLDGYTF. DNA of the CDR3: TGTGCCAGCAGTCATAACACCGGGTACCTAGATGGCTACACCTTC.

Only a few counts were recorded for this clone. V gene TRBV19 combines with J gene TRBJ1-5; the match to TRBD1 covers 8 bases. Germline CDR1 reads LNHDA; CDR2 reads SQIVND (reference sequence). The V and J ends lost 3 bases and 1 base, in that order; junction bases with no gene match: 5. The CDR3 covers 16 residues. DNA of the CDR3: TGTGCCAGTAGTATCAGGGGGCGGAGGAGCAATCAGCCCCAGCATTTT. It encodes CASSIRGRRSNQPQHF.

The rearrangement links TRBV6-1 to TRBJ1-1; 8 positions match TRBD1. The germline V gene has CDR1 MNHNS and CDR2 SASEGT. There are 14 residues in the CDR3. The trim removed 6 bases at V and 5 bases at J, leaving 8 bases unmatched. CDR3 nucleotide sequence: TGTGCCAGCAGCACGGACAGGGAGGTTACTGAAGCTTTCTTT. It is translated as CASSTDREVTEAFF.

DNA for the CDR3: TGTGCCAGCAGTTCCAGGGGGAGTCAGCCCCAGCATTTT. Translated, it gives CASSSRGSQPQHF. The chain combines TRBV27 with TRBJ1-5, with 7 bases lining up with TRBD1. CDR1 is MNHEY and CDR2 is SMNVEV in the germline V gene (reference sequence). CDR3 size: 13 residues. V lost 4 bases, J lost 6 bases, and 3 bases stayed unmatched.